What follows are 23 T cell receptor beta chains derived from one specimen sequenced in a study of cytomegalovirus exposure and HLA in healthy donors. Primers included in the PCR were 60 Vbeta and 13 Jbeta primers. Some clones are missing from TCRdb's copy, which holds only in-frame ones; the method was immunoSEQ multiplex PCR. The table has around 150,000 clones, around 74% seen once. Sequencing was done on a sample of PBMCs. All receptors come from a man between 50 and 59 years old in good health and CMV-seropositive.

The V and J genes are TRBV29-1 and TRBJ2-1; D may be TRBD2 (5 bases). The length of the CDR3 is 14 residues. Germline CDR1 SQVTM, CDR2 ANQGSEA. V was clipped by 7 bases and J by 6 bases, with 19 bases between them. In nucleotides, the CDR3 is TGCAGCGAGACTACTGGCGGGCCCGTCAATGAGCAGTTCTTC. It translates to CSETTGGPVNEQFF.

The rearrangement uses TRBV18 and TRBJ1-1; the D gene is possibly TRBD1 (6 bases). Trimming left V 3 bases short and J 7 bases short, with 15 bases between. The CDR3 runs 14 residues. Germline V CDR1 and CDR2: KGHSH, LQKENI. CDR3: CASSPQGREGEAFF. The CDR3 nucleotides are TGTGCCAGCTCACCCCAGGGGAGGGAAGGTGAAGCTTTCTTT.

With regard to this clone: Additional DNA sequences in this sample encode the identical CDR3. The chain employs TRBV5-1 and TRBJ2-3, with 7 bases aligning to TRBD2. This CDR3 region has 15 residues. Unmatched junction bases numbered 3, after V lost 2 bases and J lost 0 bases. Germline CDR1 and CDR2: SGHRS and YFSETQ. DNA for the CDR3: TGCGCCAGCAGCTTCGGGGGACTAAGCACAGATACGCAGTATTTT. Residues: CASSFGGLSTDTQYF.

Regarding this clone: A junction end diverges from the germline sequence, so it may reflect a read error. V usage is TRBV7-9 and J usage is TRBJ2-5; D remains unclear. Per germline, CDR1 SEHNR and CDR2 FQNEAQ (reference sequence). CDR3 length: 18 amino acids. The chain's CDR3 is CSSSFPTESRKSQETQYF. In DNA, the CDR3 is TGTTCCAGCAGCTTCCCAACGGAGTCCAGAAAATCACAAGAGACCCAGTACTTC.

This chain connects TRBV18 to TRBJ1-2; no definite D call. The CDR3 is 14 amino acids. Germline V gives CDR1 KGHSH, CDR2 LQKENI. V lost 9 bases and J lost 7, with 21 bases in between. The CDR3: CASSAPMLLSGYTF. The CDR3 DNA reads as TGTGCCAGTTCAGCACCCATGCTCCTTAGTGGCTACACCTTC. Full variable domain (outside the CDR3, taken from reference TRBV18 and TRBJ1-2): NAGVMQNPRHLVRRRGQEARLRCSPMKGHSHVYWYRQLPEEGLKFMVYLQKENIIDESGMPKERFSAEFPKEGPSILRIQQVVRGDSAAYFCASSAPMLLSGYTFGSGTRLTVV.

This chain connects TRBV18 to TRBJ2-2; D is unresolved. This CDR3 has 12 amino acids. Germline V gene lookup returns CDR1 KGHSH and CDR2 LQKENI. V was shortened by 4 bases and J by 4 bases, with 4 bases between the two germline ends. CDR3 loop: CASSQLTGELFF. CDR3 sequence (DNA): TGTGCCAGCTCACAACTCACCGGGGAGCTGTTTTTT.

The chain has TRBV5-1 and TRBJ2-1; D possibly corresponds to TRBD2 (5 bases). Germline lookup yields CDR1 SGHRS and CDR2 YFSETQ. V lost 0 bases and J lost 1, with 8 bases in between. The CDR3 sequence is 15 residues long. CDR3 coding DNA: TGCGCCAGCAGCTTGGGGGGAGATTCCTACAATGAGCAGTTCTTC. This encodes CASSLGGDSYNEQFF. The complete variable domain, with remaining parts taken from reference TRBV5-1 and TRBJ2-1, reads KAGVTQTPRYLIKTRGQQVTLSCSPISGHRSVSWYQQTPGQGLQFLFEYFSETQRNKGNFPGRFSGRQFSNSRSEMNVSTLELGDSALYLCASSLGGDSYNEQFFGPGTRLTVL.

The chain joins TRBV7-9 to TRBJ1-1; maybe TRBD1 (6 bases). There are 12 residues in the CDR3. Germline V gene lookup returns CDR1 SEHNR and CDR2 FQNEAQ (reference sequence). V lost 5 bases and J 3 bases, leaving 7 bases between the germline ends. CDR3 sequence reads: CASSQGYTEAFF. The CDR3 nucleotides are TGTGCCAGCAGCCAGGGGTACACTGAAGCTTTCTTT. Complete variable domain (other parts from reference TRBV7-9 and TRBJ1-1): DTGVSQNPRHKITKRGQNVTFRCDPISEHNRLYWYRQTLGQGPEFLTYFQNEAQLEKSRLLSDRFSAERPKGSFSTLEIQRTEQGDSAMYLCASSQGYTEAFFGQGTRLTVV.

This chain uses TRBV27 with TRBJ1-4; 9 bases are shared with TRBD1. The CDR3 has 15 amino acids. Germline trimming cut 5 bases from V and 7 bases from J; bases unmatched to any gene: 8. Per germline, CDR1 MNHEY and CDR2 SMNVEV (reference sequence). CDR3 nucleotides: TGTGCCAGCAGTCTCAACAGGGGGCGGGCTGAAAAACTGTTTTTT. It translates to CASSLNRGRAEKLFF. Filled out from reference TRBV27 and TRBJ1-4, the complete variable domain reads EAQVTQNPRYLITVTGKKLTVTCSQNMNHEYMSWYRQDPGLGLRQIYYSMNVEVTDKGDVPEGYKVSRKEKRNFPLILESPSPNQTSLYFCASSLNRGRAEKLFFGSGTQLSVL.

This chain joins TRBV10-3 and TRBJ1-3; possibly TRBD1 for D (5 bases). V lost 3 bases and J 7 bases, leaving 19 bases between the germline ends. CDR1 ENHRY and CDR2 SYGVKD come from the germline V gene. This CDR3 is built from 16 residues. The CDR3 DNA sequence: TGTGCCATCAGTGAACACCCAGGGAAAGGAGGGAACACCATATATTTT. Protein: CAISEHPGKGGNTIYF.

The rearrangement joins TRBV6-1 to TRBJ2-3; 15 nucleotides agree with TRBD2. V lost 4 bases, J lost 6 bases, and 5 bases stayed unmatched. There are 16 residues in the CDR3. Germline-derived CDR1 and CDR2 are MNHNS and SASEGT. Here the CDR3 DNA reads TGTGCCAGCAGTGGGGGACTAGCGGGAGGAGGGGATACGCAGTATTTT. Translation gives CASSGGLAGGGDTQYF.

This clone was seen a handful of times. This chain joins TRBV23-1 and TRBJ2-7; D is possibly TRBD1 (5 bases). TRBV23-1 has ORF status, its function being uncertain. The length of the CDR3 is 13 residues. Deletions cut 10 bases from V and 6 bases from J, with 19 bases between. The CDR3 protein is CAKKQAPVGEQYF. The CDR3 bases are TGCGCCAAGAAACAGGCTCCCGTGGGCGAGCAGTACTTC.

This chain uses TRBV4-1 with TRBJ2-1, with 9 bases that match TRBD1. This CDR3 comprises 18 residues. In germline, CDR1 is MGHRA, CDR2 YSYEKL. V trimming: 3 bases; J trimming: 5 bases; junction bases outside the gene matches: 14. CDR3 sequence reads: CASSQGTTGTGIHNEQFF. The CDR3 nucleotides are TGCGCCAGCAGCCAGGGGACGACCGGGACAGGGATCCACAATGAGCAGTTCTTC.

The chain is built from TRBV19 and TRBJ2-2; 10 nucleotides line up with TRBD2. This CDR3 is built from 16 residues. Trimming removed 5 bases from V and 1 base from J; junction bases left unmatched: 4. Germline V gives CDR1 LNHDA, CDR2 SQIVND (reference sequence). Here the CDR3 reads CASSPLAGGNTGELFF. CDR3 nucleotide sequence: TGTGCCAGTAGTCCATTAGCGGGAGGGAACACCGGGGAGCTGTTTTTT.

This clone was counted only a few times. This rearrangement joins TRBV5-5 to TRBJ2-7; D remains ambiguous. The CDR3 contains 10 residues. Germline CDR1 and CDR2: SGHKS and YYEKEE (reference sequence). V lost 0 bases and J lost 9, with 4 bases in between. The CDR3 region has the DNA TGTGCCAGCAGCTTGGATCTGCAGTACTTC. It codes for CASSLDLQYF.

The DNA for the CDR3 is TGTGCCAGCAGCCGCGGGGTGAGCTCCTACGAGCAGTACTTC. Translation gives CASSRGVSSYEQYF. The chain uses TRBV5-6 and TRBJ2-7; a possible D gene is TRBD2 (6 bases). Trimming cost V 4 bases and J 0 bases, with 11 bases left between them. CDR3 length: 14 amino acids. Germline-derived CDR1 and CDR2 are SGHDT and YYEEEE.

The chain recombines TRBV28 with TRBJ2-7; 11 bases align to TRBD2. CDR1 is MDHEN and CDR2 is SYDVKM in the germline V gene. The junction had 20 bases not matched to a gene; V was cut back by 6 bases and J by 4 bases. This CDR3 is built from 19 residues. The CDR3, as DNA: TGTGCCAGCAGCACCCCGGGGGCAGAGGGACTAGCGGAGCTTTACGAGCAGTACTTC. This translates into CASSTPGAEGLAELYEQYF.

The chain is built from TRBV11-2 and TRBJ2-5; the D gene could be TRBD1 or TRBD2 (5 bases each). The end of the DNA fits TRBJ2-7 better, so the J call may be wrong. Germline V gene lookup returns CDR1 SGHAT and CDR2 FQNNGV. The CDR3 loop spans 15 amino acids. CDR3 nucleotides: TGTGCCAGCAGCTTCCTGTTTTCAGGGCGGGACGAGCAGTACTTC. Translating it yields CASSFLFSGRDEQYF.

The chain has TRBV27 and TRBJ2-1; 9 bases agree with TRBD2. This CDR3 has 15 amino acids. Germline V gives CDR1 MNHEY, CDR2 SMNVEV (reference sequence). V gave up 5 bases and J gave up 4 bases; unmatched junction bases: 6. CDR3 sequence: CASSQTSGVYNEQFF. DNA of the CDR3: TGTGCCAGCAGTCAGACTAGCGGTGTTTACAATGAGCAGTTCTTC.

This chain links TRBV28 with TRBJ2-5; D is undetermined. The CDR3 consists of 14 residues. Germline V gene data show CDR1 as MDHEN and CDR2 as SYDVKM. The V and J ends lost 3 bases and 2 bases respectively, with 10 bases between them. CDR3 nucleotides: TGTGCCAGCAGTTTGGGCAGGCCTCAAGAGACCCAGTACTTC. It yields the protein CASSLGRPQETQYF.

This clone was seen more than once but under ten times. The genes are TRBV5-1 and TRBJ2-3; D may be TRBD2 (6 bases). The CDR3 is 13 amino acids. In germline, CDR1 is SGHRS, CDR2 YFSETQ. The V gene lost 4 bases and the J gene lost 2 bases, with 8 bases spanning the gap. CDR3 sequence reads: CASSRRDTDTQYF. The CDR3 DNA reads as TGCGCCAGCAGCCGGAGGGACACAGATACGCAGTATTTT.

The V and J genes are TRBV11-2 and TRBJ2-1, with TRBD1 identical over 7 bases. The CDR3 extends over 15 amino acids. Germline V gene sequence: CDR1 SGHAT, CDR2 FQNNGV. V shed 5 bases and J 3 bases; nucleotides not matched to a gene: 7. CDR3 amino acids: CASSPDRAVYNEQFF. CDR3 in DNA: TGTGCCAGCAGCCCAGACAGGGCGGTCTACAATGAGCAGTTCTTC.

V usage is TRBV11-1 and J usage is TRBJ2-7; 7 nucleotides match TRBD1. CDR3 length equals 14 residues. After removal of 5 bases from V and 5 bases from J, the junction contained 9 bases not matched to a gene. Germline lookup yields CDR1 SGHAT and CDR2 FQDESV (reference sequence). The CDR3 DNA reads as TGTGCCAGCAGCCCCCGGGGACAGTACCACGAGCAGTACTTC. This codes for CASSPRGQYHEQYF.